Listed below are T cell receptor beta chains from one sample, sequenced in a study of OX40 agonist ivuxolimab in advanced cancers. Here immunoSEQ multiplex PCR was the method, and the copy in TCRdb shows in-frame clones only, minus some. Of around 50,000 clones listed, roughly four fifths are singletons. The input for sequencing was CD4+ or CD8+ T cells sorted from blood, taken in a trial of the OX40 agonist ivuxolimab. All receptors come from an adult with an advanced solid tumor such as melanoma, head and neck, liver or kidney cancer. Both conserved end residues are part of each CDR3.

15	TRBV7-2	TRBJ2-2	CASSFTGPNTGELFF
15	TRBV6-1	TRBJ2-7	CASREDRGTSYEQYF
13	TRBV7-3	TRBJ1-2	CASSGTGGDGYTF
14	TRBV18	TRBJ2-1	CASSPRSAENEQFF
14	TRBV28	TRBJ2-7	CAGTMTGALYEQYF
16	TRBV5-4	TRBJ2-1	CASSSLAGGVPREQFF
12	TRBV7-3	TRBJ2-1	CASSLTSDEQFF
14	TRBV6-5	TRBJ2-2	CASSATDSTGELFF
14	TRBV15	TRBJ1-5	CATSIIQGDQPQHF
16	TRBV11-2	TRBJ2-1	CASSLVGISGNNEQFF
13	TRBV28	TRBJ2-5	CASSSQGLETQYF
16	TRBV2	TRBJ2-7	CASREGGRRLHGRTYF
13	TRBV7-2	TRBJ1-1	CASSLKWGTEAFF
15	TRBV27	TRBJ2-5	CASSLKQVNWETQYF
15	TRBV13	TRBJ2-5	CASTRRAGIWETQYF
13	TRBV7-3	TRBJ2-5	CASSLQGTETQYF
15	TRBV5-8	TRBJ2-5	CASRPRAGDTKTQYF
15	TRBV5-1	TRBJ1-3	CASSFTSTSGNTIYF
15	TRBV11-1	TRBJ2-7	CASSPSHKTGIEQYF
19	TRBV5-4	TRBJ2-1	CASSPGVAGGAASYNEQFF